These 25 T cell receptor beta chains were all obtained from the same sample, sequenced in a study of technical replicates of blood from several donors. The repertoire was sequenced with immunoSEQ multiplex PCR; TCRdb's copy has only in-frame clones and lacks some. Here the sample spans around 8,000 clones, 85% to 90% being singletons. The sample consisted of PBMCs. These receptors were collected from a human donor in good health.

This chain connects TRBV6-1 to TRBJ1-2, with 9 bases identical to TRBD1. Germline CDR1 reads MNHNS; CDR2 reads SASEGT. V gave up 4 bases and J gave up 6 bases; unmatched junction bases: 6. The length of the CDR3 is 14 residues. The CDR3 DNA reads TGTGCCAGCAGTGGGGAGACAGGGGGAAATGGCTACACCTTC. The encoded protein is CASSGETGGNGYTF.

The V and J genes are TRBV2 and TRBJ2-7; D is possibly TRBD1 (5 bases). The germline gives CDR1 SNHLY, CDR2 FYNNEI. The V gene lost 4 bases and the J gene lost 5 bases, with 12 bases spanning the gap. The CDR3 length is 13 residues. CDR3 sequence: CASSVDRKNEQYF. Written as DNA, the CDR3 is TGTGCCAGCAGTGTAGACAGAAAAAACGAGCAGTACTTC.

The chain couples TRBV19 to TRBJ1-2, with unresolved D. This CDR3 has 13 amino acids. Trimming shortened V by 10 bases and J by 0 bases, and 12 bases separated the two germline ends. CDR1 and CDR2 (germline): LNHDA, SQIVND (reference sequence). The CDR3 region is CATGNRANYGYTF. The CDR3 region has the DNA TGTGCCACCGGGAACCGGGCTAACTATGGCTACACCTTC.

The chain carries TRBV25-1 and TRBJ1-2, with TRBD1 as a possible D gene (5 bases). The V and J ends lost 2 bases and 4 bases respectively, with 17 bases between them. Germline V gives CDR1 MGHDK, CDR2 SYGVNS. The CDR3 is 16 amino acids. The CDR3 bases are TGTGCCAGCAGTGAACCCGGGGGGGGGTTATCCTATGGCTACACCTTC. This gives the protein CASSEPGGGLSYGYTF.

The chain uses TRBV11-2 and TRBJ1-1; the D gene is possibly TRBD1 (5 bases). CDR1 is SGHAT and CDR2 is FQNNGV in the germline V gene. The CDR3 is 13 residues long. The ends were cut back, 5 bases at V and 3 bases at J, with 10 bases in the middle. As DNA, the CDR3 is TGTGCCAGCAGCCAGACAGTAGACACTGAAGCTTTCTTT. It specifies CASSQTVDTEAFF.

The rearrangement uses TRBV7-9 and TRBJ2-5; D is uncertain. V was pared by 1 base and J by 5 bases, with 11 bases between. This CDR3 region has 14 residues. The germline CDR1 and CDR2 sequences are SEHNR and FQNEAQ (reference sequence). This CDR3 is CASSLVIARETQYF. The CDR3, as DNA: TGTGCCAGCAGCTTAGTGATAGCTCGCGAGACCCAGTACTTC.

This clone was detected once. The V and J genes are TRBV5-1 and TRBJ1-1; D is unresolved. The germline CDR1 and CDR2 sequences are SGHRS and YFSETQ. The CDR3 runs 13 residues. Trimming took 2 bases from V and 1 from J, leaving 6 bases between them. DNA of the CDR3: TGCGCCAGCAGCTTACAGCCGAACACTGAAGCTTTCTTT. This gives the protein CASSLQPNTEAFF.

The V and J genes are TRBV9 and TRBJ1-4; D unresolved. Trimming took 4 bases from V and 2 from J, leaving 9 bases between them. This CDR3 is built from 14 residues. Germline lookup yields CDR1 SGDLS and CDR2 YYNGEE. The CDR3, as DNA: TGTGCCAGCAGCACACAGCGGACTAATGAAAAACTGTTTTTT. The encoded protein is CASSTQRTNEKLFF.

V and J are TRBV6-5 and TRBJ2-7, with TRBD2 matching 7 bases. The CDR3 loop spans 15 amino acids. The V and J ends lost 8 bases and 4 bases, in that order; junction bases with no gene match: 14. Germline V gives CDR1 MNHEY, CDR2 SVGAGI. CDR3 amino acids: CASRRGGPITYEQYF. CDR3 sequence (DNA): TGTGCCAGCCGGCGGGGAGGGCCAATTACTTACGAGCAGTACTTC.

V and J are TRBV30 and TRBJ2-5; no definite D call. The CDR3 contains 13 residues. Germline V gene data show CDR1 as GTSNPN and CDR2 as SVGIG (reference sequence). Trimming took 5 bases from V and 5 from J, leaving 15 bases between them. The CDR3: CAWAPDTSETQYF. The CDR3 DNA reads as TGTGCCTGGGCCCCAGACACGTCGGAGACCCAGTACTTC.

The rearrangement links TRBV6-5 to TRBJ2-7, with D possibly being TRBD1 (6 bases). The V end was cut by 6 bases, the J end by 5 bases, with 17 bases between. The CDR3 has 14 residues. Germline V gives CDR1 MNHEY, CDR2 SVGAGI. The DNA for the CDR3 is TGTGCCAGCAGCCTACAGGGAAGGTCAGACGAGCAGTACTTC. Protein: CASSLQGRSDEQYF.

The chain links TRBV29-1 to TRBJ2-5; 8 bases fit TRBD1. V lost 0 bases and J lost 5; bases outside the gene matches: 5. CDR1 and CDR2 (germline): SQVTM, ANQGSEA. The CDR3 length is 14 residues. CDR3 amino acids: CSVEEGRGPETQYF. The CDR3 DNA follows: TGCAGCGTTGAAGAAGGCAGGGGGCCCGAGACCCAGTACTTC.

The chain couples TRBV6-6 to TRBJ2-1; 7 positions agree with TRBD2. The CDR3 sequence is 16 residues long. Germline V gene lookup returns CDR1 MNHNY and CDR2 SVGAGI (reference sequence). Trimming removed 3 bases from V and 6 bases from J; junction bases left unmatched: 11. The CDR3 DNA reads TGTGCCAGCAGTTATATGGGGTCGGGAGGCTTCAATGAGCAGTTCTTC. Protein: CASSYMGSGGFNEQFF.

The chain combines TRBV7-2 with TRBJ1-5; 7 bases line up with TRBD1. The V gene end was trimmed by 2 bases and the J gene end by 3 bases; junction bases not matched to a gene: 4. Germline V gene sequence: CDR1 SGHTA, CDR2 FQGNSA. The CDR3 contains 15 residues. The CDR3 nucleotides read TGTGCCAGCAGCTTATGGACAGGCCACAATCAGCCCCAGCATTTT. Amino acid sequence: CASSLWTGHNQPQHF. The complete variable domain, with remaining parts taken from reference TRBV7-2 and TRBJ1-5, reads GAGVSQSPSNKVTEKGKDVELRCDPISGHTALYWYRQSLGQGLEFLIYFQGNSAPDKSGLPSDRFSAERTGGSVSTLTIQRTQQEDSAVYLCASSLWTGHNQPQHFGDGTRLSIL.

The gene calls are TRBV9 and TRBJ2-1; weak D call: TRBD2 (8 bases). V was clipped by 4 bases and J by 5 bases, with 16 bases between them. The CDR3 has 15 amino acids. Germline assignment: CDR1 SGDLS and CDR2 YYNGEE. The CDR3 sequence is CASSPGGTSDNEQFF. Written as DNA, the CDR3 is TGTGCCAGCAGCCCAGGGGGGACTAGTGACAATGAGCAGTTCTTC.

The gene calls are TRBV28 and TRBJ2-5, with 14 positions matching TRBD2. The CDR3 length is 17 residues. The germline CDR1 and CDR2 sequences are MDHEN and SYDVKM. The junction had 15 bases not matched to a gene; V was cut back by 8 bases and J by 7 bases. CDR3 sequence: CASGTPGLAGDLWTQYF. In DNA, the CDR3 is TGTGCCAGCGGGACACCGGGACTAGCGGGAGATTTGTGGACCCAGTACTTC.

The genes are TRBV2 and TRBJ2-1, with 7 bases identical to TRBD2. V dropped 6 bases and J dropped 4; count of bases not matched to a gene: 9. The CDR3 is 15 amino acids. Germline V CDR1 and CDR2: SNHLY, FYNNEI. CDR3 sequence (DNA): TGTGCCAGCAGGTCTTTTGGAGCGGGGTACAATGAGCAGTTCTTC. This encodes CASRSFGAGYNEQFF.

DNA for the CDR3: TGTGCCTGGAGTGTACGCCGGACTAGCGGGAGGGGGAACACCGGGGAGCTGTTTTTT. As protein: CAWSVRRTSGRGNTGELFF. The V gene is TRBV30, the J gene TRBJ2-2; 15 positions match TRBD2. After removal of 0 bases from V and 1 base from J, the junction contained 6 bases not matched to a gene. The CDR3 runs to 19 residues. The germline CDR1 and CDR2 sequences are GTSNPN and SVGIG (reference sequence).

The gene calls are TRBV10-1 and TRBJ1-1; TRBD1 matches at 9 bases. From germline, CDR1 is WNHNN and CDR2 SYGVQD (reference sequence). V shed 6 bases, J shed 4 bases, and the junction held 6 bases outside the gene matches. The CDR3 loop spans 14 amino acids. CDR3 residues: CASRSGTGSTEAFF. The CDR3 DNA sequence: TGCGCCAGCAGATCCGGGACAGGGAGCACTGAAGCTTTCTTT.

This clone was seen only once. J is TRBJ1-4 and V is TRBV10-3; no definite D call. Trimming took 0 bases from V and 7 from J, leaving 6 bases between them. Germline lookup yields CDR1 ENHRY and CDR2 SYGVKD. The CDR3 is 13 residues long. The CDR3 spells CAISESSVEKLFF. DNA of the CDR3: TGTGCCATCAGTGAGTCTTCTGTTGAAAAACTGTTTTTT.

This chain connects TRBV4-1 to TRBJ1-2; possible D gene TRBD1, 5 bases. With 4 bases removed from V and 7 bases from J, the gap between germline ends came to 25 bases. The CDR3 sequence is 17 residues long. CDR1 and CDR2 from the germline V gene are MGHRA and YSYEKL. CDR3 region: CASSPGWVSEGFSGYTF. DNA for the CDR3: TGCGCCAGCAGCCCCGGGTGGGTTTCGGAGGGGTTCAGTGGCTACACCTTC.

This chain's CDR3 is CASSPRVQETQYF. CDR3 DNA sequence: TGTGCCAGCAGTCCCCGGGTCCAAGAGACCCAGTACTTC. The chain carries TRBV27 and TRBJ2-5; D is undetermined. Deletions cut 5 bases from V and 1 base from J, with 8 bases between. Germline V gene lookup returns CDR1 MNHEY and CDR2 SMNVEV (reference sequence). The CDR3 extends over 13 amino acids.

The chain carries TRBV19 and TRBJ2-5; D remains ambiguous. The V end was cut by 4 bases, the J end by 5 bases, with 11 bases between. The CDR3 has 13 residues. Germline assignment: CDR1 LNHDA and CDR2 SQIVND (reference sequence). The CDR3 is CASSTTTAETQYF. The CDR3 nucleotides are TGTGCCAGTAGTACGACAACGGCGGAGACCCAGTACTTC.

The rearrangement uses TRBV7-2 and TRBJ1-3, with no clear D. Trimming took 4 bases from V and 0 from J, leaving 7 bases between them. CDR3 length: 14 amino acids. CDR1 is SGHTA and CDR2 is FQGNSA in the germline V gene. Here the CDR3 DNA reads TGTGCCAGCAGCTGGTGGCTCTCTGGAAACACCATATATTTT. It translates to CASSWWLSGNTIYF.

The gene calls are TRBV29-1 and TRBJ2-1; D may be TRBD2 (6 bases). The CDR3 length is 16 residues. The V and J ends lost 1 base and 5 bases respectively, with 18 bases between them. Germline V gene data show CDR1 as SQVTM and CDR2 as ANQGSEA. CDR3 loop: CSVEGGGGIMDNEQFF. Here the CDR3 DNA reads TGCAGCGTTGAAGGGGGTGGCGGGATAATGGACAATGAGCAGTTCTTC.